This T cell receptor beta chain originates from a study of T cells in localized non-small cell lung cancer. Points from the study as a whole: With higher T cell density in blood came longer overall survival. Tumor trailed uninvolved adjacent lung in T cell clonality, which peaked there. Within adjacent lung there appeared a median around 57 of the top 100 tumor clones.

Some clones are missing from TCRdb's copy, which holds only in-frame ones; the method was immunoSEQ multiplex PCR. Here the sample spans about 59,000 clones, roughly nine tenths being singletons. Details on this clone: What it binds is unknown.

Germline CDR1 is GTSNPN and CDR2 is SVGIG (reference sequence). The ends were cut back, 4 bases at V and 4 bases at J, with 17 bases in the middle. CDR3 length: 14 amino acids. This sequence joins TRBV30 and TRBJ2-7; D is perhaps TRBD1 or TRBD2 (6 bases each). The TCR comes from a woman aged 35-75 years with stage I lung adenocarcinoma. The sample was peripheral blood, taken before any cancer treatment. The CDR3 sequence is CAWKRSGGRYEQYF. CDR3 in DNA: TGTGCCTGGAAAAGGTCTGGGGGGCGGTACGAGCAGTACTTC.